A selection of T cell receptor beta chains follows, all from one sample in a study of blood T cell repertoires in COVID-19. Data came from immunoSEQ multiplex PCR; TCRdb stores just in-frame clones and leaves some out. This sample has approximately 210,000 clones; 80% to 90% occur once, and the top ten carry 9.5% to 13%. The sample consisted of peripheral blood. These receptors came from a man aged 50 to 60 with COVID-19, enrolled during active disease. CDR3s include the opening cysteine and the closing phenylalanine or tryptophan. The D gene is left open where the match is weak. Size is omitted from some rows. Given values are once, few, many or a class for expanded clones.

TRBV2	TRBJ1-4	once	-	TGTGCCAGCAGTGCGGAGGCTAATGAAAAACTGTTTTTT	CASSAEANEKLFF
TRBV6-1	TRBJ2-7	large	TRBD1	TGTGCCAGCAGTGAAGGGACAGGGGGCGACGAGCAGTACTTC	CASSEGTGGDEQYF
TRBV20-1	TRBJ2-5	-	-	TGCAGTGCTAGTTCCGGGGGGCCAGAGACCCAGTACTTC	CSASSGGPETQYF
TRBV10-3	TRBJ2-2	-	TRBD2	TGTGCCATCAGTCCGACTAGCGGGAACACCGGGGAGCTGTTTTTT	CAISPTSGNTGELFF
TRBV7-9	TRBJ2-2	few	-	TGTGCCAGCAGCTCTAGCGTTGGCGGGGAGCTGTTTTTT	CASSSSVGGELFF
TRBV15	TRBJ2-1	-	TRBD2	TGTGCCACCAGCAGAGCTAGCGGGGGGTTAAGTGAGCAGTTCTTC	CATSRASGGLSEQFF
TRBV19	TRBJ2-1	-	TRBD2	TGTGCCAGTAGCCGGGGACTAGCGGGGGCCACCTCCTACAATGAGCAGTTCTTC	CASSRGLAGATSYNEQFF
TRBV2	TRBJ1-2	once	TRBD1	TGTGCCACCTACTTCACAGGGGGCGCGGGCTACACCTTC	CATYFTGGAGYTF
TRBV28	TRBJ2-3	once	TRBD1	TGTGCCAGCAGCGACTTAGGGGGCTATTCAGATACGCAGTATTTT	CASSDLGGYSDTQYF
TRBV3-1/TRBV3-2	TRBJ2-5	-	-	TGTGCCAGCAGTCAGAGGGGGGAGACCCAGTACTTC	CASSQRGETQYF
TRBV9	TRBJ2-1	-	TRBD2	TGTGCCAGCAGCGTAGGCGGGAGAAATCTCAATGAGCAGTTCTTC	CASSVGGRNLNEQFF
TRBV19	TRBJ2-1	-	-	TGTGCCAGTAGTCGACTAGTAGGCCAAGCGGCGGCCCACAATGAGCAGTTCTTC	CASSRLVGQAAAHNEQFF
TRBV6-5	TRBJ1-6	once	-	TGTGCCAGCAGTTACGAGCGGCGGTCTAATTCACCCCTCCACTTT	CASSYERRSNSPLHF
TRBV4-3	TRBJ1-4	-	TRBD1	TGCGCCAGCAGCCTGGGACAGGGGAGGGAAAAACTGTTTTTT	CASSLGQGREKLFF
TRBV2	TRBJ2-3	-	TRBD2	TGTGCCAGCAGTGAAAGCCTAGCGGGGGCATACACAGATACGCAGTATTTT	CASSESLAGAYTDTQYF
TRBV2	TRBJ2-2	once	TRBD1	TGTGCCAGCAGCCGGTCCGGGACAGGGAACGGGGAGCTGTTTTTT	CASSRSGTGNGELFF
TRBV10-1	TRBJ1-3	-	-	TGCGCCAGCAGTGACCCCGGGATCTCTGGAAACACCATATATTTT	CASSDPGISGNTIYF
TRBV2	TRBJ1-1	few	-	TGTGCCAGCAGAACAAACTTCCGCCCGGGGAACACTGAAGCTTTCTTT	CASRTNFRPGNTEAFF
TRBV6-2/TRBV6-3	TRBJ2-1	-	TRBD2	TGTGCCAGCAGTTCTGGGGGACTAGCGGGAGTTGGACTCTACAATGAGCAGTTCTTC	CASSSGGLAGVGLYNEQFF
TRBV9	TRBJ2-2	-	TRBD2	TGTGCCAGCAGCGTAGGGCTAGCGGGGGTTCGGACCGGGGAGCTGTTTTTT	CASSVGLAGVRTGELFF
TRBV3-1/TRBV3-2	TRBJ2-1	-	TRBD2	TGTGCCAGCAGCCAAGATGGCCTAGCGGGGGGACTTAGCTCCTACAATGAGCAGTTCTTC	CASSQDGLAGGLSSYNEQFF
TRBV7-9	TRBJ1-1	-	-	TGTGCCAGCAGCTTAGGGACAGCGAACACTGAAGCTTTCTTT	CASSLGTANTEAFF
TRBV6-2/TRBV6-3	TRBJ1-6	-	TRBD1	TGTGCCAGCAACCCCACGGGACAGGGAAGCTCCTATAATTCACCCCTCCACTTT	CASNPTGQGSSYNSPLHF
TRBV2	TRBJ2-7	-	TRBD2	TGTGCCAGCAGCGAGCCGGGACTAGCGGGCAACGAGCAGTACTTC	CASSEPGLAGNEQYF
TRBV6-5	TRBJ1-5	once	-	TGTGCCAGCGCCGCGGGGTACAATCAGCCCCAGCATTTT	CASAAGYNQPQHF
TRBV5-4	TRBJ2-6	-	TRBD1	TGTGCCAGCAGCGACCCGGGACAGGGGGCGATAGGGGCCAACGTCCTGACTTTC	CASSDPGQGAIGANVLTF
TRBV4-2	TRBJ2-1	once	TRBD2	TGTGCCAGCAGCCCCTTTCGGGGGGGCCGTTACAATGAGCAGTTCTTC	CASSPFRGGRYNEQFF
TRBV27	TRBJ2-7	-	-	TGTGCCAGCAGTTCGCGGAACGTCGGGGAGCAGTACTTC	CASSSRNVGEQYF
TRBV5-1	TRBJ2-7	few	TRBD2	TGCGCCAGCAGCACGGGACTAGCGGGGCCAAGGGAGCAGTACTTC	CASSTGLAGPREQYF
TRBV6-1	TRBJ2-7	-	TRBD1	TGTGCCAGCAGTGAAACTGGGGACAGCTTCGAGCAGTACTTC	CASSETGDSFEQYF
TRBV7-2	TRBJ2-3	-	TRBD2	TGTGCCAGCAGCTTGAACTTAGCGGGGGGGCATGACACAGATACGCAGTATTTT	CASSLNLAGGHDTDTQYF
TRBV9	TRBJ1-1	-	-	TGTGCCAGCAGACAATCAAACCAGGGTCCAGGGAACACTGAAGCTTTCTTT	CASRQSNQGPGNTEAFF
TRBV15	TRBJ2-2	-	-	TGTGCCACCAGCAGAGTGGGACACCAAGGGACCGGGGAGCTGTTTTTT	CATSRVGHQGTGELFF
TRBV24-1	TRBJ1-2	-	-	TGTGCCACCAGTAAGGGGCCTCCCTATGGCTACACCTTC	CATSKGPPYGYTF
TRBV5-1	TRBJ2-1	-	TRBD2	TGCGCCAGCAGCAGGGGACTAGCGGGAGTTCCTGCGGATGAGCAGTTCTTC	CASSRGLAGVPADEQFF
TRBV10-1	TRBJ1-2	-	TRBD1	TGCGCCGGACAGGGGGCCTTAAACTATGGCTACACCTTC	CAGQGALNYGYTF
TRBV28	TRBJ1-1	-	-	TGTGCCAGCAGTTTATCCCCGACAGAGAACACTGAAGCTTTCTTT	CASSLSPTENTEAFF
TRBV7-3	TRBJ2-7	-	TRBD2	TGTGCCAGCAGCCAGGGACTAGCGGGACAGTACGAGCAGTACTTC	CASSQGLAGQYEQYF
TRBV28	TRBJ1-2	few	-	TGTGCCAGCAGTTTATGGGGGCATGGCTACACCTTC	CASSLWGHGYTF
TRBV5-6	TRBJ2-7	-	TRBD1	TGTGCCAGCAGCTCTCGGACAGGGAGGACCTTC	CASSSRTGRTF
TRBV6-2/TRBV6-3	TRBJ2-1	few	-	TGTGCCAGCAGTTACTCGACCTGGACAGCAAATGAGCAGTTCTTC	CASSYSTWTANEQFF
TRBV11-2	TRBJ1-4	-	TRBD1	TGTGCCAGCAGCTTCACGGGACAGGGGAATGAAAAACTGTTTTTT	CASSFTGQGNEKLFF
TRBV7-2	TRBJ2-7	-	TRBD1	TGTGCCAGCAGCAAAACAGGGGCTACCTACGAGCAGTACTTC	CASSKTGATYEQYF
TRBV18	TRBJ2-5	-	-	TGTGCCAGCTCACCACCGTCGGGAGCTCAGGAGACCCAGTACTTC	CASSPPSGAQETQYF
TRBV4-1	TRBJ1-6	-	-	TGCGCCAGCAGCCAAGCACACATTGTTGGACCCCTCCACTTT	CASSQAHIVGPLHF
TRBV19	TRBJ2-2	few	-	TGTGCCAGTACTAATGGTGGGGCGCGGGGCACCGGGGAGCTGTTTTTT	CASTNGGARGTGELFF
TRBV7-8	TRBJ2-3	once	TRBD2	TGTGCCAGCAGCCCCCAAGCGGGGGGGCTTTCTGATACGCAGTATTTT	CASSPQAGGLSDTQYF
TRBV13	TRBJ2-7	-	-	TGTGCCAGCAGCGACACCGCCAGGAATCATGACGAGCAGTACTTC	CASSDTARNHDEQYF
TRBV24-1	TRBJ2-4	-	-	TGTGCCACCAGTGATTCCCCCTCCATGAAAACAGGCGACCTCAAAAACATTCAGTACTTC	CATSDSPSMKTGDLKNIQYF
TRBV9	TRBJ1-6	-	-	TGTGCCAGCAGCGTCGACCCCCACAGGGAAGGATCACCCCTCCACTTT	CASSVDPHREGSPLHF